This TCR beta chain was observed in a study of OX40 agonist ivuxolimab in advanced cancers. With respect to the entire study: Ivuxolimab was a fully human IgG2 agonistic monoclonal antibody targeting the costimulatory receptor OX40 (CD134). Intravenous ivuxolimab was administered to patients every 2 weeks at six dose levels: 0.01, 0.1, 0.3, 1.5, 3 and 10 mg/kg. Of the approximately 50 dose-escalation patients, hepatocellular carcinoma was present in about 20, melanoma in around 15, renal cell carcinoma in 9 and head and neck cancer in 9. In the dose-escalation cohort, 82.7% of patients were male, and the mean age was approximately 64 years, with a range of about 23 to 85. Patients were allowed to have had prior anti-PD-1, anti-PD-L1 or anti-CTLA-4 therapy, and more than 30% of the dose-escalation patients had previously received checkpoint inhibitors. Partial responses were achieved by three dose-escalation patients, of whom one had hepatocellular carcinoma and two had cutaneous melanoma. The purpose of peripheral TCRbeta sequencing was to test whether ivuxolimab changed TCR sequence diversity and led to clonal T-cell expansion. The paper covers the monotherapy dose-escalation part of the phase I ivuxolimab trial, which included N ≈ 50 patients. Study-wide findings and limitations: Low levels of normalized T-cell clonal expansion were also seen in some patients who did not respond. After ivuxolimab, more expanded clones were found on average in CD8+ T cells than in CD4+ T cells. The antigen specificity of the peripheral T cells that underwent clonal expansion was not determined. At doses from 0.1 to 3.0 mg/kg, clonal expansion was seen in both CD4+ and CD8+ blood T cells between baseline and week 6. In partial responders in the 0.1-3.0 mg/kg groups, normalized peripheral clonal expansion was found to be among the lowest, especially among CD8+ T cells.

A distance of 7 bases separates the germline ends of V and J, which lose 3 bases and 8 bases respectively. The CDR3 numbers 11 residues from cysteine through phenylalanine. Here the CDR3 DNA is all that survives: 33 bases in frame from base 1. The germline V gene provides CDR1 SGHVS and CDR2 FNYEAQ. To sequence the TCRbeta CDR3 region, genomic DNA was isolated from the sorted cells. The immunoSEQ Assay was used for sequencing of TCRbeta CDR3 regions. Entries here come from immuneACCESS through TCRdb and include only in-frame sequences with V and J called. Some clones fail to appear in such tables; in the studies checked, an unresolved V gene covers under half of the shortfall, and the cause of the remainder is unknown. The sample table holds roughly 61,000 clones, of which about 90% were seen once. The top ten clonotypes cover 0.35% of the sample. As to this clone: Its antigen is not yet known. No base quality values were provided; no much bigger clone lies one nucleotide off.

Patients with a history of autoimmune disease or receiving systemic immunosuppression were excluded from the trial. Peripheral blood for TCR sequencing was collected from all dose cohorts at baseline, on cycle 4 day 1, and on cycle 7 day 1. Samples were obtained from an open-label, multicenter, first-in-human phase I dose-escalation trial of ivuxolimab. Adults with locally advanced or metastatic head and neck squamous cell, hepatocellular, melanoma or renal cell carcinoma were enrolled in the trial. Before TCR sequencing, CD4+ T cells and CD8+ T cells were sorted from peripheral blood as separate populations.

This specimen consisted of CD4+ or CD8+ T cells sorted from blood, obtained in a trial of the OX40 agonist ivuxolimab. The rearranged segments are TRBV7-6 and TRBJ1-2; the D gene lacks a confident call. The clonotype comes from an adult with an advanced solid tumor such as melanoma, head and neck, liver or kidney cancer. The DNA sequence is TGTGCCAGCAGCTTTCTGGGAGGCTACACCTTC. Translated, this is CASSFLGGYTF. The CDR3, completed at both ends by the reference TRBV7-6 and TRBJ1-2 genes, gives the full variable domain GAGVSQSPRYKVTKRGQDVALRCDPISGHVSLYWYRQALGQGPEFLTYFNYEAQQDKSGLPNDRFSAERPEGSISTLTIQRTEQRDSAMYRCASSFLGGYTFGSGTRLTVV.